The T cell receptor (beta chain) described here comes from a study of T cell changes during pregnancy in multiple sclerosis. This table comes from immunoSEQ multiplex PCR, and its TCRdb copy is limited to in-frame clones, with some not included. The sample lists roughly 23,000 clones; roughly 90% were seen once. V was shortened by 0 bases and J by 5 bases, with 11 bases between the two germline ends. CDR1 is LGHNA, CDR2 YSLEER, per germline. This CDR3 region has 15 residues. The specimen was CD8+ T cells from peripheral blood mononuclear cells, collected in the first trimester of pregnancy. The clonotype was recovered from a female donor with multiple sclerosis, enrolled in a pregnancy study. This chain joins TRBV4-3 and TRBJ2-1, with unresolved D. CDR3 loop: CASSQDFADDNEQFF. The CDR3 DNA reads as TGCGCCAGCAGCCAAGATTTCGCAGATGACAATGAGCAGTTCTTC.